The T cell receptor (beta chain) described here comes from a study of PD-L1 blockade in urothelial cancer. Libraries were prepared by immunoSEQ multiplex PCR; TCRdb keeps only in-frame clonotypes and omits some of them. The sample shows around 130,000 clones, approximately 84% of them seen only once. The CDR3 totals 13 residues. Per the germline V gene, CDR1 is SEHNR and CDR2 is FQNEAQ (reference sequence). V lost 4 bases and J 2 bases, leaving 8 bases between the germline ends. The time point here: pretreatment peripheral blood. The sample consisted of PBMCs, taken around atezolizumab (anti-PD-L1) treatment. The source is a man aged 50 to 60 with urothelial cancer. This sequence joins TRBV7-9 and TRBJ1-2; the D gene is possibly TRBD1 (5 bases). The CDR3 bases are TGTGCCAGCAGCTACGGACAAAACTATGGCTACACCTTC. This translates into CASSYGQNYGYTF.